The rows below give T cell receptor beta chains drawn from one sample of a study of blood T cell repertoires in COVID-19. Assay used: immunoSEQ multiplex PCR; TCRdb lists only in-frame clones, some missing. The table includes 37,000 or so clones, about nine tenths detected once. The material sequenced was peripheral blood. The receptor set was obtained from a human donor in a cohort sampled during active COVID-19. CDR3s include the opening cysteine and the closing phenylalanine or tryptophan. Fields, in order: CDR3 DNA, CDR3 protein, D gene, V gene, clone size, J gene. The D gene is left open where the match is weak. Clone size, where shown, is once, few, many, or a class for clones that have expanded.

CDR3 DNA: TGTGCCAGCAGCCCCGGACAAGGCGACGAGCAGTACTTC; CDR3 protein: CASSPGQGDEQYF; D gene: .; V gene: TRBV21-1; clone size: .; J gene: TRBJ2-7
CDR3 DNA: TGTGCCAGTAGGACAGGGATCAATGAGCAGTTCTTC; CDR3 protein: CASRTGINEQFF; D gene: TRBD1; V gene: TRBV19; clone size: .; J gene: TRBJ2-1
CDR3 DNA: TGTGCCAGCAGTTCGGGACAGGAGGATAATTCACCCCTCCACTTT; CDR3 protein: CASSSGQEDNSPLHF; D gene: TRBD1; V gene: TRBV28; clone size: .; J gene: TRBJ1-6
CDR3 DNA: TGTGCCACCCAGGCCGCCGGGGCCAACGTCCTGACTTTC; CDR3 protein: CATQAAGANVLTF; D gene: .; V gene: TRBV15; clone size: .; J gene: TRBJ2-6
CDR3 DNA: TGTGCCAGCAGTTCGGACAGGGGGCCCTACGAGCAGTACTTC; CDR3 protein: CASSSDRGPYEQYF; D gene: TRBD1; V gene: TRBV2; clone size: .; J gene: TRBJ2-7
CDR3 DNA: TGCGCCAGCAGCCCCTCATTCCGGGGGAACTATGGCTACACCTTC; CDR3 protein: CASSPSFRGNYGYTF; D gene: .; V gene: TRBV4-3; clone size: .; J gene: TRBJ1-2
CDR3 DNA: TGTGCCAGTAAAATCGGGGGGTATAGCAATCAGCCCCAGCATTTT; CDR3 protein: CASKIGGYSNQPQHF; D gene: .; V gene: TRBV19; clone size: .; J gene: TRBJ1-5
CDR3 DNA: TGTGCCAGCAGCCGAAAAGGTGGACAGGGGCGTAATTCACCCCTCCACTTT; CDR3 protein: CASSRKGGQGRNSPLHF; D gene: TRBD1; V gene: TRBV3-1/TRBV3-2; clone size: .; J gene: TRBJ1-6
CDR3 DNA: TGTGCCAGCAGTTTGAGGACTGAAGCTTTCTTT; CDR3 protein: CASSLRTEAFF; D gene: .; V gene: TRBV12-3/TRBV12-4; clone size: .; J gene: TRBJ1-1
CDR3 DNA: TGTGCCAGCAGCTCTCAACTAGCGGGGGGGGAGACCCAGTACTTC; CDR3 protein: CASSSQLAGGETQYF; D gene: TRBD2; V gene: TRBV7-2; clone size: .; J gene: TRBJ2-5
CDR3 DNA: TGTGCCAGCAGCCTTACAGGGCGGGGAACTAGCGGGGCGACAGATACGCAGTATTTT; CDR3 protein: CASSLTGRGTSGATDTQYF; D gene: TRBD2; V gene: TRBV3-1/TRBV3-2; clone size: .; J gene: TRBJ2-3
CDR3 DNA: TGTGCCAGCAGCTTATCGGAGCGGGGGGCCACAGGGGAGCTGTTTTTT; CDR3 protein: CASSLSERGATGELFF; D gene: TRBD2; V gene: TRBV7-9; clone size: .; J gene: TRBJ2-2
CDR3 DNA: TGTGCCAGCACCTGGGACAGGGCCCTATTCGAGCAGTACTTC; CDR3 protein: CASTWDRALFEQYF; D gene: TRBD1; V gene: TRBV2; clone size: .; J gene: TRBJ2-7
CDR3 DNA: TGTGCCAGCACCGGGTACTACGAGCAGTACTTC; CDR3 protein: CASTGYYEQYF; D gene: .; V gene: TRBV2; clone size: .; J gene: TRBJ2-7
CDR3 DNA: TGTGCCAGCAGCTTGTGGGGGGGCCGAGGAAACACCATATATTTT; CDR3 protein: CASSLWGGRGNTIYF; D gene: .; V gene: TRBV7-2; clone size: .; J gene: TRBJ1-3
CDR3 DNA: TGTGCCAGCAAAGCGGGGGGCGACTCCTACGAGCAGTACTTC; CDR3 protein: CASKAGGDSYEQYF; D gene: TRBD2; V gene: TRBV2; clone size: .; J gene: TRBJ2-7
CDR3 DNA: TGCGCCAGCAGTGAGCGGAGGAACTATGGCTACACCTTC; CDR3 protein: CASSERRNYGYTF; D gene: .; V gene: TRBV10-1; clone size: .; J gene: TRBJ1-2
CDR3 DNA: TGCGCCAGCAGCACAGGGAGTCGTAGCACAGATACGCAGTATTTT; CDR3 protein: CASSTGSRSTDTQYF; D gene: .; V gene: TRBV5-1; clone size: .; J gene: TRBJ2-3
CDR3 DNA: TGCGCCAGCAGCCGGGGACAGGGGACGCCGTTTCAAAACGACTATGGCTACACCTTC; CDR3 protein: CASSRGQGTPFQNDYGYTF; D gene: TRBD1; V gene: TRBV4-1; clone size: .; J gene: TRBJ1-2
CDR3 DNA: TGTGCCAGCAGTTTCGGACAGACCAACAATGAGCAGTTCTTC; CDR3 protein: CASSFGQTNNEQFF; D gene: .; V gene: TRBV27; clone size: .; J gene: TRBJ2-1
CDR3 DNA: TGTGCCAGCGGCCGGACAGGGACCTACGAGCAGTACTTC; CDR3 protein: CASGRTGTYEQYF; D gene: TRBD1; V gene: TRBV27; clone size: .; J gene: TRBJ2-7
CDR3 DNA: TGTGCCAGCAGCTTAGGGGCACCGGGAAACACTGAAGCTTTCTTT; CDR3 protein: CASSLGAPGNTEAFF; D gene: .; V gene: TRBV7-2; clone size: .; J gene: TRBJ1-1
CDR3 DNA: TGTGCCAGCAGTTACGGGGGGACAGCGATGAACACTGAAGCTTTCTTT; CDR3 protein: CASSYGGTAMNTEAFF; D gene: TRBD1; V gene: TRBV6-5; clone size: .; J gene: TRBJ1-1
CDR3 DNA: TGTGCCAGCAGAAGCAACAGCGGGCGCAACTATGGCTACACCTTC; CDR3 protein: CASRSNSGRNYGYTF; D gene: .; V gene: TRBV6-6; clone size: .; J gene: TRBJ1-2
CDR3 DNA: TGTGCCAGCAGCTCCGCGGACAGGGGGCGAAACGAGCAGTACTTC; CDR3 protein: CASSSADRGRNEQYF; D gene: TRBD1; V gene: TRBV5-6; clone size: .; J gene: TRBJ2-7
CDR3 DNA: TGTGCCAGCAGCTCATTCGGTGGCAGGGGCACAGATACGCAGTATTTT; CDR3 protein: CASSSFGGRGTDTQYF; D gene: .; V gene: TRBV7-6; clone size: .; J gene: TRBJ2-3
CDR3 DNA: TGTGCCAGCAGCGGACAGGGATTCCAAGAGACCCAGTACTTC; CDR3 protein: CASSGQGFQETQYF; D gene: TRBD1; V gene: TRBV5-8; clone size: .; J gene: TRBJ2-5
CDR3 DNA: TGTGCCAGCAGTTTCCCCCGGGGGAAGACAATTACCAATGAGCAGTTCTTC; CDR3 protein: CASSFPRGKTITNEQFF; D gene: .; V gene: TRBV28; clone size: .; J gene: TRBJ2-1
CDR3 DNA: TGTGCCAGCACCATTGACAGGGGGCTGGACTATGGCTACACCTTC; CDR3 protein: CASTIDRGLDYGYTF; D gene: TRBD1; V gene: TRBV7-2; clone size: .; J gene: TRBJ1-2
CDR3 DNA: TGCGCCAGCAGCCTCAAACCCTCCGGGGGGGAGGCTTTCTTT; CDR3 protein: CASSLKPSGGEAFF; D gene: .; V gene: TRBV4-1; clone size: .; J gene: TRBJ1-1
CDR3 DNA: TGTGCCAGCAGCTTATGGGGGGGGCGGAATAGCAATCAGCCCCAGCATTTT; CDR3 protein: CASSLWGGRNSNQPQHF; D gene: .; V gene: TRBV2; clone size: .; J gene: TRBJ1-5
CDR3 DNA: TGTGCCATCAGTGAGATGGGACAGGCCGGGGGAGGCTACACCTTC; CDR3 protein: CAISEMGQAGGGYTF; D gene: TRBD1; V gene: TRBV10-3; clone size: .; J gene: TRBJ1-2
CDR3 DNA: TGTGCCAGCAGGGGACAGGGGAAGTCCGGGGAGCTGTTTTTT; CDR3 protein: CASRGQGKSGELFF; D gene: TRBD1; V gene: TRBV4-2; clone size: .; J gene: TRBJ2-2
CDR3 DNA: TGTGCCAGCAGCTTGGGCGGGGGGGCCGGAAAATACAATGAGCAGTTCTTC; CDR3 protein: CASSLGGGAGKYNEQFF; D gene: TRBD2; V gene: TRBV7-2; clone size: .; J gene: TRBJ2-1
CDR3 DNA: TGTGCCAGCAGCCACGGACAGGCCTACGAGCAGTACTTC; CDR3 protein: CASSHGQAYEQYF; D gene: TRBD1; V gene: TRBV5-6; clone size: .; J gene: TRBJ2-7
CDR3 DNA: TGCAGCGTTGGACAGGGAGAGACCCAGTACTTC; CDR3 protein: CSVGQGETQYF; D gene: TRBD1; V gene: TRBV29-1; clone size: .; J gene: TRBJ2-5
CDR3 DNA: TGTGCCAGCAGTTGGCAGGGAGGCACTGAAGCTTTCTTT; CDR3 protein: CASSWQGGTEAFF; D gene: .; V gene: TRBV27; clone size: .; J gene: TRBJ1-1
CDR3 DNA: TGTGCCAGCTCACCTGGGACAGGGGGAGAAAAACTGTTTTTT; CDR3 protein: CASSPGTGGEKLFF; D gene: TRBD1; V gene: TRBV18; clone size: .; J gene: TRBJ1-4
CDR3 DNA: TGCGCCAGCATCGAAAGCCCGACAGGATCCGATACGCAGTATTTT; CDR3 protein: CASIESPTGSDTQYF; D gene: .; V gene: TRBV10-2; clone size: .; J gene: TRBJ2-3
CDR3 DNA: TGTGCCAGCAGTTACTATAGTAGAGAAGGCTACACCTTC; CDR3 protein: CASSYYSREGYTF; D gene: .; V gene: TRBV6-5; clone size: once; J gene: TRBJ1-2
CDR3 DNA: TGTGCCAGCAGCCTCTCAGGACTAGCGAGTCGGTGGTACTTC; CDR3 protein: CASSLSGLASRWYF; D gene: TRBD2; V gene: TRBV3-1/TRBV3-2; clone size: .; J gene: TRBJ2-7
CDR3 DNA: TGTGCCAGCAGGACCGGGACAGCCTCCTACGAGCAGTACTTC; CDR3 protein: CASRTGTASYEQYF; D gene: TRBD1; V gene: TRBV2; clone size: .; J gene: TRBJ2-7
CDR3 DNA: TGTGCCAGCAGTTTAGGGGGGGGGAGGTACTTC; CDR3 protein: CASSLGGGRYF; D gene: TRBD2; V gene: TRBV12-3/TRBV12-4; clone size: .; J gene: TRBJ2-7
CDR3 DNA: TGCGCCAGCAGCCAAGAGGCCCCCCGGGATTCCCCCTACGAGCAGTACTTC; CDR3 protein: CASSQEAPRDSPYEQYF; D gene: .; V gene: TRBV4-3; clone size: once; J gene: TRBJ2-7
CDR3 DNA: TGTGCCAGCAGCCCCGAGGGACAGGGGGCTAATCAGCCCCAGCATTTT; CDR3 protein: CASSPEGQGANQPQHF; D gene: TRBD1; V gene: TRBV6-2/TRBV6-3; clone size: once; J gene: TRBJ1-5
CDR3 DNA: TGTGCCACCAGTGTGACAGGGGTGGGGGAGGAGGACAATGAGCAGTTCTTC; CDR3 protein: CATSVTGVGEEDNEQFF; D gene: TRBD1; V gene: TRBV24-1; clone size: .; J gene: TRBJ2-1